Shown below are 32 T cell receptor beta chains from a single sample sequenced in a study of technical replicates of blood from a handful of donors. Libraries were prepared by immunoSEQ multiplex PCR; TCRdb keeps only in-frame clonotypes and omits some of them. Here the sample spans tens of thousands of clones, approximately 95% being singletons. The sequencing input was T cells isolated from PBMCs. The receptors were sampled from a human donor in good health.

The chain links TRBV15 to TRBJ2-7; 10 bases align to TRBD2. Germline CDR1 LNHNV, CDR2 YYDKDF (reference sequence). With 3 bases clipped from V and 0 bases from J, the junction kept 11 bases outside the gene matches. The CDR3 is 18 amino acids. The DNA of the CDR3 is TGTGCCACCAGCAGTCCGGGACTAGCGACTATTAACTCCTACGAGCAGTACTTC. This translates into CATSSPGLATINSYEQYF. The variable domain in full, completed from reference TRBV15 and TRBJ2-7, reads DAMVIQNPRYQVTQFGKPVTLSCSQTLNHNVMYWYQQKSSQAPKLLFHYYDKDFNNEADTPDNFQSRRPNTSFCFLDIRSPGLGDTAMYLCATSSPGLATINSYEQYFGPGTRLTVT.

The genes are TRBV2 and TRBJ2-7; D may be TRBD2 (6 bases). Germline CDR1 reads SNHLY; CDR2 reads FYNNEI. The V gene lost 9 bases and the J gene lost 0 bases, with 12 bases spanning the gap. This CDR3 region has 13 residues. The CDR3 here is CASLAGFSYEQYF. The CDR3 bases are TGTGCCAGTCTGGCGGGGTTCTCCTACGAGCAGTACTTC.

V and J are TRBV6-5 and TRBJ1-2; 7 bases agree with TRBD1. The CDR3 totals 13 residues. Germline assignment: CDR1 MNHEY and CDR2 SVGAGI. J gave up 2 bases and V 6 bases, and 3 bases lay outside the gene matches. The CDR3 bases are TGTGCCAGCAGCCGGGACAGCAACTATGGCTACACCTTC. Protein: CASSRDSNYGYTF.

This rearrangement joins TRBV19 to TRBJ2-1; 8 positions agree with TRBD1. Trimming at V came to 9 bases and at J to 4 bases, leaving 8 bases not matched to a gene. The CDR3 loop spans 14 amino acids. Germline CDR1 LNHDA, CDR2 SQIVND (reference sequence). CDR3 region: CASTPGQDYNEQFF. In nucleotides, the CDR3 is TGTGCCAGCACCCCGGGACAGGATTACAATGAGCAGTTCTTC.

The chain is built from TRBV28 and TRBJ1-1; D is possibly TRBD1 (6 bases). CDR1 is MDHEN, CDR2 SYDVKM, per germline. Trimming left V 3 bases short and J 8 bases short, with 19 bases between. The CDR3 consists of 15 residues. The CDR3 DNA reads as TGTGCCAGCAGTTTCGGGGGGCAGGGAGGGTGGGAAGCTTTCTTT. It specifies CASSFGGQGGWEAFF. The whole variable domain, filled in from reference TRBV28 and TRBJ1-1, reads DVKVTQSSRYLVKRTGEKVFLECVQDMDHENMFWYRQDPGLGLRLIYFSYDVKMKEKGDIPEGYSVSREKKERFSLILESASTNQTSMYLCASSFGGQGGWEAFFGQGTRLTVV.

The rearrangement uses TRBV27 and TRBJ1-1; 9 bases agree with TRBD1. V gave up 7 bases and J gave up 1 base; unmatched junction bases: 10. The CDR3 is 16 amino acids. Germline V lookup: CDR1 MNHEY, CDR2 SMNVEV (reference sequence). The CDR3 DNA follows: TGTGCCAGCATTCCGGGACAGGGAAACCCGAACACTGAAGCTTTCTTT. Translation: CASIPGQGNPNTEAFF.

V is TRBV5-1 and J is TRBJ1-1; D remains ambiguous. The germline V and J ends were trimmed by 4 bases and 4 bases, with 14 bases remaining between them. The CDR3 length is 14 residues. Germline V gives CDR1 SGHRS, CDR2 YFSETQ. The CDR3 protein is CASSEADMGTEAFF. CDR3 coding DNA: TGCGCCAGCAGCGAAGCCGACATGGGCACTGAAGCTTTCTTT.

J is TRBJ1-5 and V is TRBV5-6; D unclear. The CDR3 loop spans 15 amino acids. With 2 bases removed from V and 0 bases from J, the gap between germline ends came to 9 bases. Germline V gene sequence: CDR1 SGHDT, CDR2 YYEEEE. Here the CDR3 DNA reads TGTGCCAGCAGCTTATTCCTACTTAGCAATCAGCCCCAGCATTTT. This encodes CASSLFLLSNQPQHF.

The chain couples TRBV2 to TRBJ1-4; the D is unclear. V was trimmed by 3 bases and J by 5 bases, leaving 16 bases between them. This CDR3 has 16 amino acids. Germline assignment: CDR1 SNHLY and CDR2 FYNNEI. The CDR3 spells CASSDGVHLGNEKLFF. The CDR3 bases are TGTGCCAGCAGTGACGGGGTACACCTAGGCAATGAAAAACTGTTTTTT.

The rearrangement uses TRBV30 and TRBJ2-1; 14 nucleotides line up with TRBD2. The CDR3 covers 16 residues. Germline assignment: CDR1 GTSNPN and CDR2 SVGIG (reference sequence). Germline trimming cut 3 bases from V and 0 bases from J; bases unmatched to any gene: 1. The CDR3 nucleotides are TGTGCCTGGAGGGGGACTAGCGGGAGCTCCTACAATGAGCAGTTCTTC. It specifies CAWRGTSGSSYNEQFF.

This clone has only one observation. The same CDR3 arises from other DNA sequences in this sample as well. The chain has TRBV5-1 and TRBJ2-3, with no clear D. This CDR3 spans 13 amino acids. The germline V and J ends were trimmed by 3 bases and 0 bases, with 5 bases remaining between them. In germline, CDR1 is SGHRS, CDR2 YFSETQ. DNA for the CDR3: TGCGCCAGCAGCTCCGGGAGCACAGATACGCAGTATTTT. Amino acid sequence: CASSSGSTDTQYF.

The chain joins TRBV4-3 to TRBJ2-7, with 11 bases that match TRBD2. The CDR3 loop spans 16 amino acids. Germline V gives CDR1 LGHNA, CDR2 YSLEER. V shed 0 bases and J 2 bases; nucleotides not matched to a gene: 3. The CDR3 nucleotides read TGCGCCAGCAGCCAAGATCCGACTAGCGGGGCCTACGAGCAGTACTTC. This encodes CASSQDPTSGAYEQYF.

The J gene is TRBJ2-2, the V gene TRBV27, with D unresolved. V gave up 5 bases and J gave up 3 bases, with 7 bases separating them. The CDR3 spans 13 residues. Germline V lookup: CDR1 MNHEY, CDR2 SMNVEV (reference sequence). CDR3 amino acids: CASSPGYTGELFF. The CDR3 DNA reads TGTGCCAGCAGTCCCGGGTACACCGGGGAGCTGTTTTTT.

The rearrangement uses TRBV4-3 and TRBJ2-7; D might be TRBD2 (6 bases). Trimming took off 0 bases at V and 3 bases at J, with 18 bases between the two ends. This CDR3 is 17 amino acids long. Germline loops: CDR1 LGHNA, CDR2 YSLEER. The CDR3 spells CASSQDWASGLHYEQYF. CDR3 nucleotides: TGCGCCAGCAGCCAAGATTGGGCTTCGGGACTGCACTACGAGCAGTACTTC.

This clone appeared a single time. J is TRBJ1-2 and V is TRBV28, with D unresolved. The CDR3 runs 13 residues. Germline V gene lookup returns CDR1 MDHEN and CDR2 SYDVKM. V shed 5 bases and J shed 4 bases, with 11 bases lying between them. Here the CDR3 reads CASSRPEGYGYTF. The DNA for the CDR3 is TGTGCCAGCAGTCGACCAGAGGGCTATGGCTACACCTTC.

This chain joins TRBV11-2 and TRBJ2-2, with D uncertain. The V end lost 1 base, the J end lost 2 bases, and 5 bases lay between the germline ends. The CDR3 consists of 14 residues. Germline CDR1 and CDR2: SGHAT and FQNNGV. The CDR3: CASSLVRNTGELFF. DNA for the CDR3: TGTGCCAGCAGCTTAGTCAGAAACACCGGGGAGCTGTTTTTT.

J is TRBJ2-1 and V is TRBV9; the D is unclear. CDR3 length: 14 amino acids. V lost 3 bases and J lost 0, with 7 bases in between. Germline CDR1 reads SGDLS; CDR2 reads YYNGEE. The DNA for the CDR3 is TGTGCCAGCAGCGGCCATAGCTCCTACAATGAGCAGTTCTTC. Protein sequence: CASSGHSSYNEQFF.

This clone was recorded once. The rearrangement joins TRBV5-1 to TRBJ1-2, with D possibly matching TRBD1 (5 bases). Germline-derived CDR1 and CDR2 are SGHRS and YFSETQ. V shed 0 bases and J shed 3 bases, with 6 bases lying between them. CDR3 length: 13 amino acids. CDR3 coding DNA: TGCGCCAGCAGCTTGGGCAGGGACTATGGCTACACCTTC. It specifies CASSLGRDYGYTF. Combining the CDR3 with reference TRBV5-1 and TRBJ1-2 gives the whole variable domain KAGVTQTPRYLIKTRGQQVTLSCSPISGHRSVSWYQQTPGQGLQFLFEYFSETQRNKGNFPGRFSGRQFSNSRSEMNVSTLELGDSALYLCASSLGRDYGYTFGSGTRLTVV.

In this sample, this clone turned up once. The chain joins TRBV28 to TRBJ1-2; TRBD1 might be the D (6 bases). Trimming shortened V by 7 bases and J by 4 bases, and 16 bases separated the two germline ends. Germline lookup yields CDR1 MDHEN and CDR2 SYDVKM. The CDR3 is made up of 14 amino acids. The CDR3 DNA reads as TGTGCCAGCACCATCCCGGGACAAGGCTATGGCTACACCTTC. This gives the protein CASTIPGQGYGYTF.

This clone was seen a single time. The CDR3 is CASSGDVNIQYF. The CDR3 region has the DNA TGTGCCAGCAGTGGAGACGTGAACATTCAGTACTTC. The chain employs TRBV6-5 and TRBJ2-4; D gene ambiguous. CDR1 is MNHEY, CDR2 SVGAGI, per germline. CDR3 size: 12 residues. With 5 bases removed from V and 7 bases from J, the gap between germline ends came to 9 bases.

The chain employs TRBV27 and TRBJ1-5, with 11 bases that match TRBD1. V was pared by 2 bases and J by 4 bases, with 1 base of the junction left unmatched. The germline V gene encodes CDR1 MNHEY and CDR2 SMNVEV (reference sequence). The CDR3 totals 15 residues. This CDR3 is CASSLGTGGNQPQHF. In nucleotides, the CDR3 is TGTGCCAGCAGTTTAGGGACAGGGGGGAATCAGCCCCAGCATTTT.

A single count supports this clone. The chain recombines TRBV6-5 with TRBJ2-7, with D possibly TRBD2 on 6 matching bases. In germline, CDR1 is MNHEY, CDR2 SVGAGI. The ends were cut back, 2 bases at V and 7 bases at J, with 15 bases in the middle. This CDR3 contains 14 residues. The CDR3 loop is CASSYATTRVEQYF. The CDR3 DNA sequence: TGTGCCAGCAGTTACGCGACGACTAGGGTTGAGCAGTACTTC.

The V gene is TRBV5-6, the J gene TRBJ1-4; weak D call: TRBD1 (6 bases). V shed 2 bases and J shed 8 bases, with 13 bases lying between them. The CDR3 contains 14 residues. CDR1 is SGHDT and CDR2 is YYEEEE in the germline V gene. In DNA, the CDR3 is TGTGCCAGCAGCTTTCTGGGGGCCCAAGAAAAACTGTTTTTT. Encoded protein: CASSFLGAQEKLFF.

The chain recombines TRBV29-1 with TRBJ2-7; D might be TRBD1 (6 bases). This CDR3 comprises 11 residues. Trimming stripped 6 bases from V and 7 bases from J, with 13 bases between. Germline-derived CDR1 and CDR2 are SQVTM and ANQGSEA. The CDR3 spells CSVGTSAEQYF. The CDR3, as DNA: TGCAGCGTCGGGACATCAGCTGAGCAGTACTTC.

This sequence joins TRBV29-1 and TRBJ1-1, with 9 bases matching TRBD1. The CDR3 is made up of 12 amino acids. CDR1 is SQVTM and CDR2 is ANQGSEA in the germline V gene. V was pared by 6 bases and J by 2 bases, with 1 base of the junction left unmatched. The CDR3 region is CSVQGANTEAFF. Here the CDR3 DNA reads TGCAGCGTACAGGGGGCCAACACTGAAGCTTTCTTT. Full variable domain (outside the CDR3, taken from reference TRBV29-1 and TRBJ1-1): SAVISQKPSRDICQRGTSLTIQCQVDSQVTMMFWYRQQPGQSLTLIATANQGSEATYESGFVIDKFPISRPNLTFSTLTVSNMSPEDSSIYLCSVQGANTEAFFGQGTRLTVV.

J is TRBJ2-7 and V is TRBV9, with 8 bases lining up with TRBD1. V dropped 4 bases and J dropped 2; count of bases not matched to a gene: 8. CDR3 length: 15 amino acids. Germline CDR1 is SGDLS and CDR2 is YYNGEE. The CDR3 DNA reads TGTGCCAGCAGCCGCAACGGACAGGGAGCCTACGAGCAGTACTTC. The encoded protein is CASSRNGQGAYEQYF.

DNA for the CDR3: TGTGCCAGCACCCACGGACAGGGAAGGACTGAAGCTTTCTTT. Translation gives CASTHGQGRTEAFF. V and J are TRBV28 and TRBJ1-1; 8 bases line up with TRBD1. Germline assignment: CDR1 MDHEN and CDR2 SYDVKM. The junction had 9 bases not matched to a gene; V was cut back by 7 bases and J by 5 bases. The length of the CDR3 is 14 residues.

The V call is TRBV5-1, the J call TRBJ1-2; 9 bases are a match to TRBD1. The CDR3 consists of 14 residues. Germline V gene data show CDR1 as SGHRS and CDR2 as YFSETQ. Germline trimming cut 3 bases from V and 4 bases from J; bases unmatched to any gene: 4. CDR3 residues: CASSWGQGPYGYTF. The CDR3 DNA follows: TGCGCCAGCAGCTGGGGACAGGGCCCCTATGGCTACACCTTC.

The V and J genes are TRBV11-3 and TRBJ1-3; unclear D gene. The CDR3 has 16 amino acids. The germline V and J ends were trimmed by 5 bases and 2 bases, with 16 bases remaining between them. Germline lookup yields CDR1 SGHNT and CDR2 YENEEA. CDR3 DNA sequence: TGTGCCAGCAGCCCCCCGACGGGAACTACTGGAAACACCATATATTTT. This codes for CASSPPTGTTGNTIYF.

In its sample, this clone was seen a few times. This chain joins TRBV29-1 and TRBJ1-4; D not resolved. Germline CDR1 and CDR2: SQVTM and ANQGSEA. CDR3 length: 12 residues. The V gene lost 3 bases and the J gene lost 8 bases, with 10 bases spanning the gap. CDR3 coding DNA: TGCAGCGTTGATATGGGAGGGGAAAAACTGTTTTTT. This gives the protein CSVDMGGEKLFF.

The J gene is TRBJ1-4, the V gene TRBV15; 8 nucleotides align to TRBD1. Germline assignment: CDR1 LNHNV and CDR2 YYDKDF (reference sequence). V gave up 3 bases and J gave up 5 bases; unmatched junction bases: 11. CDR3 size: 17 residues. The CDR3 region is CATSSGQGGQGNEKLFF. CDR3 bases: TGTGCCACCAGCAGCGGACAGGGCGGACAGGGCAATGAAAAACTGTTTTTT.

The chain links TRBV30 to TRBJ1-3; D not resolved. Germline loops: CDR1 GTSNPN, CDR2 SVGIG (reference sequence). The CDR3 is 13 residues long. V was clipped by 0 bases and J by 1 base, with 4 bases between them. The chain's CDR3 is CAWSVMSGNTIYF. As DNA, the CDR3 is TGTGCCTGGAGTGTCATGTCTGGAAACACCATATATTTT.